This T cell receptor (beta chain) stems from a study of neurological immune-mediated disorders. Study results and caveats: The most TCR clonal expansion was seen in HTLV-1-associated myelopathy, and the least was seen in multiple sclerosis, which fell below healthy controls.

This clonotype was found many times. The antigen remains unidentified. MiXCR, applied by TCRdb to the 5' RACE reads, yields one record per CDR3 protein. The data show 47,000 or so distinct CDR3 sequences, 9% to 10% seen once. Regarding time point: longitudinal time-point 1 (baseline). The CDR3 extends over 19 amino acids. V shed 6 bases and J shed 6 bases, with 31 bases lying between them. The germline CDR1 and CDR2 sequences are SGHTA and FQGNSA. The specimen sequenced was PBMCs. The source is a woman aged 40 to 50 in good health. This chain connects TRBV7-2 to TRBJ2-3; a possible D gene is TRBD1 (5 bases). The CDR3 nucleotides read TGTGCCAGCAGGGGGCCGCTCAGAGGTGCCAGCCGCATGTTGGATACGCAGTATTTT. This sequence encodes CASRGPLRGASRMLDTQYF.